The TCR beta chain under discussion was sequenced for a study of T-cell reconstitution after alpha-beta-depleted transplantation in children. TCRbeta library construction was performed incorporating unique molecular identifiers. Via MiXCR, TCRdb re-called the PCR reads, giving one row per CDR3 protein. The data hold 610,000 or so distinct CDR3 sequences, with over 20% observed a single time. Study conclusions and caveats: From newly produced T cells came most of the T-cell counts and diversity one year after transplant. Surviving thymic progenitors and recipient T cells were the source of high TCRbeta diversity at day 60 in some patients. Two months or so post-transplant, alpha-beta T cells reportedly derived from several hundred expanded graft clones.

A remark on this clonotype: The antigen remains undetermined.

Sequenced here: PBMCs, sampled before TCRalphabeta/CD19-depleted stem cell transplant. The receptor's source is a boy in the first two years of life with Wiskott-Aldrich syndrome, due to receive a stem cell transplant.

The CDR3 reads CASSLSLGQRWETQYF. The CDR3 bases are TGTGCCAGCAGCTTAAGTTTGGGACAGAGGTGGGAGACCCAGTACTTC. The genes are TRBV7-2 and TRBJ2-5; 7 bases line up with TRBD1. There are 16 residues in the CDR3. The J segment lost 5 bases and the V segment lost 2 bases, leaving 11 bases of the junction unmatched. Germline CDR1 SGHTA, CDR2 FQGNSA.